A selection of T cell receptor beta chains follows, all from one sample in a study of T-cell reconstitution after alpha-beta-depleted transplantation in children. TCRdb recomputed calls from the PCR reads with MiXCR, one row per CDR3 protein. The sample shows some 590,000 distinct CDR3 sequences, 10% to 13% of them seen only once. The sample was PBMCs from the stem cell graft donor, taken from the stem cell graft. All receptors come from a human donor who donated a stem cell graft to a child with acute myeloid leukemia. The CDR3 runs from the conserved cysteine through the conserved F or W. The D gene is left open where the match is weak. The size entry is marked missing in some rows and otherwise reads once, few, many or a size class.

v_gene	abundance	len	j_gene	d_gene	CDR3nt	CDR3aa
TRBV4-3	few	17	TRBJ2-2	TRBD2	TGCGCCAGCAGCCAAGAACCGCTAGCGGTAAACACCGGGGAGCTGTTTTTT	CASSQEPLAVNTGELFF
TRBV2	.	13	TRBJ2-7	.	TGTGCCAGCAGTGAAATGGGGGCTAACGAGCAGTACTTC	CASSEMGANEQYF
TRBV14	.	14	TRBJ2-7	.	TGTGCCAGCAGCCAGGATATGAACTACTACGAGCAGTACTTC	CASSQDMNYYEQYF
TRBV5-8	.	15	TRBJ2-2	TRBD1	TGTGCCAGCAGCCCAGACAGGGTGAACACCGGGGAGCTGTTTTTT	CASSPDRVNTGELFF
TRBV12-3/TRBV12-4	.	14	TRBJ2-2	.	TGTGCCAGCTTAAACCGGGGCCAAGGTGGGGAGCTGTTTTTT	CASLNRGQGGELFF
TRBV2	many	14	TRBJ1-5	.	TGTGCCAGCACGGGACAACCCAGTATCCAGCCCCAGCATTTT	CASTGQPSIQPQHF
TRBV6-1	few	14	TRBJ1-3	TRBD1	TGTGCCAGCAGAAAAACAGGGGCTGGAAACACCATATATTTT	CASRKTGAGNTIYF
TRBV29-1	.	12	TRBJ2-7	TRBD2	TGCAGCGTTGGTGCAGGGACTAACGAGCAGTACTTC	CSVGAGTNEQYF
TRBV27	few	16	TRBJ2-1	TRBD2	TGTGCCAGCAGTTTCTCTAGCGGGAGGGCCCACAATGAGCAGTTCTTC	CASSFSSGRAHNEQFF
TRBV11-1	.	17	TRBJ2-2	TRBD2	TGTGCCAGCAGCTTAGTGGTCGGAGCGGGAGCCACCGGGGAGCTGTTTTTT	CASSLVVGAGATGELFF
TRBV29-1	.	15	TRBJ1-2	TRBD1	TGCAGCGTTGCCGGGGGGACAGGGGGCTACTATGGCTACACCTTC	CSVAGGTGGYYGYTF
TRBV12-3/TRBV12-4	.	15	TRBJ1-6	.	TGTGCCAGCAGTTGGGGGGGTAGGTCCAATTCACCCCTCCACTTT	CASSWGGRSNSPLHF
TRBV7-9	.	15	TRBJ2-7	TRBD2	TGTGCCAGCAGCTTCGGCGGGAGCCTCTCCTACGAGCAGTACTTC	CASSFGGSLSYEQYF
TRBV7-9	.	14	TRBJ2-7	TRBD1	TGTGCCAGCAGCGGGGGACAGACCTACTACGAGCAGTACTTC	CASSGGQTYYEQYF
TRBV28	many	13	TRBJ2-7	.	TGTGCCAGCATCAGTCCCCCTCCCTACGAGCAGTACTTC	CASISPPPYEQYF
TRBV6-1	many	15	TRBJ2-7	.	TGTGCCCTGGGCGCTGCTGGGGGGTCTAATTACGAGCAGTACTTC	CALGAAGGSNYEQYF
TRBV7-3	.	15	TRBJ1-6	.	TGTGCCAGCAGCCCCCGTGGTGAGAGGAATTCACCCCTCCACTTT	CASSPRGERNSPLHF
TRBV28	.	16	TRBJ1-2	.	TGTGCCAGCAGTACTTTCAGTAAAATGTTTAACTATGGCTACACCTTC	CASSTFSKMFNYGYTF
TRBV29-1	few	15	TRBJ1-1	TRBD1	TGCAGCGTCGCTTACCCGGGACAGGGATTAACTGAAGCTTTCTTT	CSVAYPGQGLTEAFF
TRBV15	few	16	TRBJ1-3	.	TGTGCCACCAGCAGAGACCCCGGTATCTCCGGAAACACCATATATTTT	CATSRDPGISGNTIYF
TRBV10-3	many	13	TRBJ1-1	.	TGTGCCATCAGCGACGGACTGAACACTGAAGCTTTCTTT	CAISDGLNTEAFF
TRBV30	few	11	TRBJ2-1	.	TGTGCCTGGAAAACAGGTGGTGAGCAGTTCTTC	CAWKTGGEQFF
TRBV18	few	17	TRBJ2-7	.	TGTGCCAGCTCACGCGAACCTAGCGCCCTAACTTGGAACGAGCAGTACTTC	CASSREPSALTWNEQYF
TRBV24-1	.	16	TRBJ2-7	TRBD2	TGTGCCACCAGTGACGGACTAGCGGGCTCTCTCTACGAGCAGTACTTC	CATSDGLAGSLYEQYF
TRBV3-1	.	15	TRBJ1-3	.	TGTGCCAGCAGCCAAGTGGGATACGCTGGAAACACCATATATTTT	CASSQVGYAGNTIYF
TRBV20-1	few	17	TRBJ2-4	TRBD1	TGCAGTGGTAGGAGGCTGCAAACAGGGGGCAACAAAAACATTCAGTACTTC	CSGRRLQTGGNKNIQYF
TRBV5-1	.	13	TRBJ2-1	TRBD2	TGCGCCAGCAGCCCAAGTTCTAGCGGGTCCCAGTTCTTC	CASSPSSSGSQFF
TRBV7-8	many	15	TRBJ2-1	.	TGTGCCAGCAGCTTCGGAGCGTACTCCTACAATGAGCAGTTCTTC	CASSFGAYSYNEQFF
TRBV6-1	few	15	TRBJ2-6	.	TGTGCCAGCAGACAACAGGAAGCTGGGGCCAACGTCCTGACTTTC	CASRQQEAGANVLTF
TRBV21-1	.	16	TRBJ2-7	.	TGTGCCAGCAGCAAAGGGGGACTCCATATTGTACACGAGCAGTACTTC	CASSKGGLHIVHEQYF
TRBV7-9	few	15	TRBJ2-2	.	TGTGCCAGCAGCTTCAACGGGAGAAGGGACGGGGAGCTGTTTTTT	CASSFNGRRDGELFF
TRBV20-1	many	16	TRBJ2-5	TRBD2	TGCAGTGCTAGCCGGAGGGAGGGAGGGATTCAAGAGACCCAGTACTTC	CSASRREGGIQETQYF
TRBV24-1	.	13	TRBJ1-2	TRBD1	TGTGCCACCAGCACGACAGGGGGCTTTGGCTACACCTTC	CATSTTGGFGYTF
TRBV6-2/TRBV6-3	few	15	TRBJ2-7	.	TGTGCCAGCAGTTACCAGGCGGGGCAGTCCTACGAGCAGTACTTC	CASSYQAGQSYEQYF
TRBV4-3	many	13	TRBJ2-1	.	TGCGCCAGCAGCCAACTAGGGGCTCATGAGCAGTTCTTC	CASSQLGAHEQFF
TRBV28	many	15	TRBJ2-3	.	TGTGCCAGCAGTCAAGGATCCAGATACACAGATACGCAGTATTTT	CASSQGSRYTDTQYF
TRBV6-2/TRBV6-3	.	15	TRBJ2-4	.	TGTGCCAGCAGTGCTCCACAGGAGGCCAAAAACATTCAGTACTTC	CASSAPQEAKNIQYF
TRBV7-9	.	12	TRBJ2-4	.	TGTGCCAGCAGCTTATCCGGGAGCGTTCAGTACTTC	CASSLSGSVQYF